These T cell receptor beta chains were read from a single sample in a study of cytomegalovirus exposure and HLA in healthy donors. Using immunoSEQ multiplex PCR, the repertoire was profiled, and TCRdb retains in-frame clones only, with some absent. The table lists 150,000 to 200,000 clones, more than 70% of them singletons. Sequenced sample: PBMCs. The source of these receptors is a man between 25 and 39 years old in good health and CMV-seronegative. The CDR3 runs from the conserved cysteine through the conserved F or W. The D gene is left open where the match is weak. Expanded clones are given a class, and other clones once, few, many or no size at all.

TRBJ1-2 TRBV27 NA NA TGTGCCAGTAGCCGACTAACAGGGTCCGAAACCGGCTACACCTTC CASSRLTGSETGYTF
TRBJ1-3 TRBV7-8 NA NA TGTGCCATCCAGGACAACTCTGGAAACACCATATATTTT CAIQDNSGNTIYF
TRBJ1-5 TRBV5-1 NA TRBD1 TGCGCCAGCAGCTTGGGACAGGGAGATTCTCAGCCCCAGCATTTT CASSLGQGDSQPQHF
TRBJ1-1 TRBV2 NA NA TGTGCCAGCAGTTCCAGATTGAACACTGAAGCTTTCTTT CASSSRLNTEAFF
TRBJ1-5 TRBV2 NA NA TGTGCCAGCAGCGGGGGTTTCTATCAGCCCCAGCATTTT CASSGGFYQPQHF
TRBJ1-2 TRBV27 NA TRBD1 TGTGCCAGCAGTTCTAACAGGGGGCTTAACTATGGCTACACCTTC CASSSNRGLNYGYTF
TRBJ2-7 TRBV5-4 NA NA TGTGCCAGCAGCTGGGACACCGCGATCGGGCAATACGAGCAGTACTTC CASSWDTAIGQYEQYF
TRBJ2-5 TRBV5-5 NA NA TGTGCCAGCAGCCCTCTCTCGGCGGCCCAAGAGACCCAGTACTTC CASSPLSAAQETQYF
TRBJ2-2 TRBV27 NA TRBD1 TGTGCCAGCAGTTTAAGGGCAGGGGGACGGGCCGGGGAGCTGTTTTTT CASSLRAGGRAGELFF
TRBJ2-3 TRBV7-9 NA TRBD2 TGTGCCAGCAGCTTTCCGCTCCGGCTAGCGGGGGTGAGCACAGATACGCAGTATTTT CASSFPLRLAGVSTDTQYF
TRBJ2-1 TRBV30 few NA TGTGCCTGGAATGGCGGTTACACCTACAATGAGCAGTTCTTC CAWNGGYTYNEQFF
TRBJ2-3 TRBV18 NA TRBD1 TGTGCCAGCTCGACAGGGGGCACAGATACGCAGTATTTT CASSTGGTDTQYF
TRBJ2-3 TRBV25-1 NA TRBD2 TGTGCCAGCAGTGCGCTGGGACTAGCGGGAATCACAGATACGCAGTATTTT CASSALGLAGITDTQYF
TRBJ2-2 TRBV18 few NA TGTGCCAGCTCACCACCGGGGGGTCGTGACACCGGGGAGCTGTTTTTT CASSPPGGRDTGELFF
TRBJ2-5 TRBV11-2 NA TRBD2 TGTGCCAGCAGCCCGGGTTCGAGCGGGGGGTCACAAGAGACCCAGTACTTC CASSPGSSGGSQETQYF
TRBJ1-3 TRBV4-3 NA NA TGCGCCAGCAGCCAAGATGCAGGGAGGGGAAACACCATATATTTT CASSQDAGRGNTIYF
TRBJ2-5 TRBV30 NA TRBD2 TGTGCCTGGAGTGTGGGTAGCGGGAGTGTGGGGGAGACCCAGTACTTC CAWSVGSGSVGETQYF
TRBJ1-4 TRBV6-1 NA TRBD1 TGTGCCAGCAGGGAAGACAGGGTCAGGGAAAAACTGTTTTTT CASREDRVREKLFF
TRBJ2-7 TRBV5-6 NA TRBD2 TGTGCCAGCAGCCCGACTAGCGGACCCTACGAGCAGTACTTC CASSPTSGPYEQYF
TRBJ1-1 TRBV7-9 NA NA TGTGCCAGCAGCCAAGGGGGCACTGAAGCTTTCTTT CASSQGGTEAFF
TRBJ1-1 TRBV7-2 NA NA TGTGCCAGCAGCTACGACCGGGTTAATGAAGCTTTCTTT CASSYDRVNEAFF
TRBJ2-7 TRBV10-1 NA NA TGCGCCAGCAGTGAGTCCCCGAATCAGGAAGGCTCCTACGAGCAGTACTTC CASSESPNQEGSYEQYF
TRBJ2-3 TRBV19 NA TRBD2 TGTGCCAGTGCCGCGACTAGCGGATTCACAGATACGCAGTATTTT CASAATSGFTDTQYF
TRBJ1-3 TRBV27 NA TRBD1 TGTGCCAGCAGTCGGACAGGGGGCTCTGGAAACACCATATATTTT CASSRTGGSGNTIYF
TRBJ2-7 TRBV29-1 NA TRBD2 TGCAGCGTCGGACTAGCGGGAGGGCGGGTGCAGTACTTC CSVGLAGGRVQYF
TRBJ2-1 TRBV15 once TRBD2 TGTGCCACCAGCAGAGATTCACAAACTAGCGGGGGGGCCTTTGAGCAGTTCTTC CATSRDSQTSGGAFEQFF
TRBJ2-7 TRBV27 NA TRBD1 TGTGCCAGCAGGGGGACAGGCCACCCCTACGAGCAGTACTTC CASRGTGHPYEQYF
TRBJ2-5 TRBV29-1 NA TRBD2 TGCAGCGTTGACCCTAGCGGTGTAAAAGAGACCCAGTACTTC CSVDPSGVKETQYF
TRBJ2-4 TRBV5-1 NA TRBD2 TGCGCCAGCAGCTTTTTAGCGGGGGCCAAAAACATTCAGTACTTC CASSFLAGAKNIQYF
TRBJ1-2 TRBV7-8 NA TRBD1 TGTGCCAGCAGCCTCCCCGCGGGACAGGGGGACGGTAGCTACACCTTC CASSLPAGQGDGSYTF
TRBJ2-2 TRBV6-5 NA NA TGTGCCAGCAGTTACTCGGAGCCGTCCACCGGGGAGCTGTTTTTT CASSYSEPSTGELFF
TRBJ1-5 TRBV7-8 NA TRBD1 TGTGCCAGCAGCTTAACGGACAGGGGAGTGAGGTATAGCAATCAGCCCCAGCATTTT CASSLTDRGVRYSNQPQHF
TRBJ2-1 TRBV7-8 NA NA TGTGCCAGCAGCCGATCGCGGGTCAATGAGCAGTTCTTC CASSRSRVNEQFF
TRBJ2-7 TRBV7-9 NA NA TGTGCCAGCAGCTTAGTGGGCCGGTACGAGCAGTACTTC CASSLVGRYEQYF
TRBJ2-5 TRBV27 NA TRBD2 TGTGCCAGCAGTTTATTTGACGGGGGGGCCAGAGAGACCCAGTACTTC CASSLFDGGARETQYF
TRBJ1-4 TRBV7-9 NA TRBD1 TGTGCCAGCAGCGGGGACAGGGATCTGAGGGCTAATGAAAAACTGTTTTTT CASSGDRDLRANEKLFF
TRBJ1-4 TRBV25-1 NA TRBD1 TGTGCCAGCAGTGGACAGGGGTTAACTAATGAAAAACTGTTTTTT CASSGQGLTNEKLFF
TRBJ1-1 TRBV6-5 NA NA TGTGCCAGCAGTTACTCGTGGAGGGGAGGCACTGAAGCTTTCTTT CASSYSWRGGTEAFF
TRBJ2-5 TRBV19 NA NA TGTGCCAGTGCAGGGATCGGGCAAGAGACCCAGTACTTC CASAGIGQETQYF